Listed below are T cell receptor beta chains from one sample, sequenced in a study of T cell responses to AZD1222 COVID-19 vaccine. Profiling relied on immunoSEQ multiplex PCR, and the TCRdb table lists in-frame clones only, not all of them. The sample holds about 100,000 clones, roughly 91% seen once. The sample here was peripheral blood, taken on day 0 of AZD1222 vaccination. Receptors originate from an adult in good health. Each CDR3 is given with its conserved first and last residue. D genes are given only for firm matches. Clone size appears in some rows only: once, few, many, or a class for an expanded clone.

V	size	J	D	CDR3	DNA
TRBV11-3	NA	TRBJ2-5	NA	CASSLGGRLQETQYF	TGTGCCAGCAGCTTAGGGGGCAGACTGCAAGAGACCCAGTACTTC
TRBV12-3/TRBV12-4	NA	TRBJ2-6	NA	CASTLSGANVLTF	TGTGCCAGCACCCTGAGTGGGGCCAACGTCCTGACTTTC
TRBV7-2	NA	TRBJ2-7	NA	CASSLGPGQGKYF	TGTGCCAGCAGCTTAGGCCCGGGGCAGGGGAAATACTTC
TRBV10-3	NA	TRBJ1-1	NA	CASWTELMNTEAFF	TGTGCCTCTTGGACAGAGCTAATGAACACTGAAGCTTTCTTT
TRBV5-1	NA	TRBJ2-5	NA	CASSSSRYTLGLYQETQYF	TGCGCCAGCAGCTCGTCCCGTTACACTTTGGGGTTGTACCAAGAGACCCAGTACTTC
TRBV28	NA	TRBJ1-6	TRBD1	CASIRQGDISPLHF	TGTGCCAGCATCAGACAGGGGGATATTTCACCCCTCCACTTT
TRBV25-1	NA	TRBJ2-1	TRBD1	CASSGQGTNEQFF	TGTGCCAGCAGCGGACAGGGGACCAATGAGCAGTTCTTC
TRBV6-1	NA	TRBJ2-1	TRBD2	CASSAITTSGISYNEQFF	TGTGCCAGCAGTGCCATAACGACTAGCGGGATCTCCTACAATGAGCAGTTCTTC
TRBV28	NA	TRBJ1-2	NA	CASSLPGNYGYTF	TGTGCCAGCAGTTTACCAGGGAACTATGGCTACACCTTC
TRBV6-2/TRBV6-3	NA	TRBJ2-4	TRBD1	CASSGHRGQGEGNIQYF	TGTGCCAGCAGTGGACACCGGGGACAGGGAGAGGGGAACATTCAGTACTTC
TRBV28	NA	TRBJ1-3	NA	CASSLRPGDGNTIYF	TGTGCCAGCAGTTTACGGCCAGGGGATGGAAACACCATATATTTT
TRBV14	NA	TRBJ2-2	TRBD2	CASSQDWPSGSGTGELFF	TGTGCCAGCAGCCAAGATTGGCCTAGCGGGAGTGGGACCGGGGAGCTGTTTTTT
TRBV2	once	TRBJ1-4	NA	CASSEAGGEGEKLFF	TGTGCCAGCAGTGAAGCGGGCGGGGAAGGAGAAAAACTGTTTTTT
TRBV7-2	NA	TRBJ1-5	NA	CASSMRSNQPQHF	TGTGCCAGCAGCATGCGCTCCAATCAGCCCCAGCATTTT
TRBV19	NA	TRBJ2-7	NA	CASSLGTNYEQYF	TGTGCCAGTAGTCTCGGGACAAACTACGAGCAGTACTTC
TRBV6-4	NA	TRBJ2-1	NA	CASSPSPPLGEQFF	TGTGCCAGCAGTCCCTCTCCCCCTTTAGGTGAGCAGTTCTTC
TRBV18	once	TRBJ1-1	TRBD1	CASSPPKSGGVNTEAFF	TGTGCCAGCTCACCACCGAAGTCAGGGGGAGTAAACACTGAAGCTTTCTTT
TRBV30	NA	TRBJ2-3	NA	CAWSFGGSTDTQYF	TGTGCCTGGAGTTTTGGGGGAAGCACAGATACGCAGTATTTT
TRBV9	NA	TRBJ2-3	TRBD2	CASSPLAGGPIGTDTQYF	TGTGCCAGCAGCCCCCTAGCGGGAGGGCCTATAGGCACAGATACGCAGTATTTT
TRBV21-1	NA	TRBJ1-6	NA	CASSKNSPLHF	TGTGCCAGCAGCAAAAATTCACCCCTCCACTTT
TRBV28	NA	TRBJ1-4	NA	CASSLVRGISGANEKLFF	TGTGCCAGCAGTTTAGTCCGGGGGATATCCGGGGCGAATGAAAAACTGTTTTTT
TRBV18	NA	TRBJ2-7	NA	CASSPDNEQYF	TGTGCCAGCTCACCTGACAACGAGCAGTACTTC
TRBV27	NA	TRBJ1-5	NA	CASLSRADSNQPQHF	TGTGCCAGCTTAAGCCGGGCGGATAGCAATCAGCCCCAGCATTTT
TRBV28	NA	TRBJ1-2	NA	CASSLSGRDYGYTF	TGTGCCAGCAGTTTATCTGGCAGGGACTATGGCTACACCTTC
TRBV7-2	NA	TRBJ1-5	NA	CASSSIGGQPQHF	TGTGCCAGCAGCTCGATTGGGGGTCAGCCCCAGCATTTT
TRBV30	NA	TRBJ2-7	NA	CAWSAGVHYEQYF	TGTGCCTGGAGTGCTGGGGTCCACTACGAGCAGTACTTC
TRBV11-2	NA	TRBJ1-6	NA	CASSSQSGTSPLHF	TGTGCCAGCAGCTCACAATCCGGGACCTCACCCCTCCACTTT
TRBV14	NA	TRBJ2-3	NA	CASSSLYQNRMSTDTQYF	TGTGCCAGCAGCAGCCTGTACCAGAACCGGATGAGCACAGATACGCAGTATTTT